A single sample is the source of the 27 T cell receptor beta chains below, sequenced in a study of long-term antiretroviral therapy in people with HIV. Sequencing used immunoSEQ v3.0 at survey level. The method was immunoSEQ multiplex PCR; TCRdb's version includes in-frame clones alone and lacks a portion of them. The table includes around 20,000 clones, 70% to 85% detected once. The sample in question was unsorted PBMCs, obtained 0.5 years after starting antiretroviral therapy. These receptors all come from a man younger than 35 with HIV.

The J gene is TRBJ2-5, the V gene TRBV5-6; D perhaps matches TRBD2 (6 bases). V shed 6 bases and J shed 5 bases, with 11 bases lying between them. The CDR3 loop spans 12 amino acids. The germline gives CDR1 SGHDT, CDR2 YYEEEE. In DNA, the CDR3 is TGTGCCAGCAAGGGGAGCGGGGAGACCCAGTACTTC. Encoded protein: CASKGSGETQYF.

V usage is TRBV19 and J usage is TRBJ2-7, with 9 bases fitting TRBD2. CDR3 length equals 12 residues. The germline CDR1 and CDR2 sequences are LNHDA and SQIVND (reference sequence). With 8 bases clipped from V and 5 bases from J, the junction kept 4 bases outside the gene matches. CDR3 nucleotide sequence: TGTGCCAGTTCGCGGGGGGGGAACGAGCAGTACTTC. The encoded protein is CASSRGGNEQYF.

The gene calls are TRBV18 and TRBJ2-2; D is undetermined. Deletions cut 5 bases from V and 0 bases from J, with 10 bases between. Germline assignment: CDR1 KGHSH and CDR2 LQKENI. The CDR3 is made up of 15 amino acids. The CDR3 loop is CASSGLVANTGELFF. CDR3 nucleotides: TGTGCCAGCTCAGGGCTAGTTGCGAACACCGGGGAGCTGTTTTTT.

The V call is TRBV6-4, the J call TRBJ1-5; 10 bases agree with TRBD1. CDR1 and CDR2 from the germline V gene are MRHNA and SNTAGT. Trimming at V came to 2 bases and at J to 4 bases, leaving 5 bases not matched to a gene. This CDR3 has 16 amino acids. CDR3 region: CASSDPTGQGNQPQHF. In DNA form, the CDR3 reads TGTGCCAGCAGTGACCCGACGGGACAGGGGAATCAGCCCCAGCATTTT.

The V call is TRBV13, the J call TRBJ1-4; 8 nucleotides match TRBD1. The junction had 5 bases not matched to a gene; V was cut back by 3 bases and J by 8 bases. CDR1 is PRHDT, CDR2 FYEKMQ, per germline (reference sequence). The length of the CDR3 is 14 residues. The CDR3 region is CASSLRTGREKLFF. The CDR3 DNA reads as TGTGCCAGCAGCTTGCGGACAGGGCGAGAAAAACTGTTTTTT.

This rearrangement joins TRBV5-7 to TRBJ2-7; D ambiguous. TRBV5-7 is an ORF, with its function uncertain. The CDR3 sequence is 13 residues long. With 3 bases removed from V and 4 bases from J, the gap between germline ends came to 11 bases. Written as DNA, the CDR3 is TGTGCCAGCAGCTCCTCCCTTAGATACGAGCAGTACTTC. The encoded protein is CASSSSLRYEQYF.

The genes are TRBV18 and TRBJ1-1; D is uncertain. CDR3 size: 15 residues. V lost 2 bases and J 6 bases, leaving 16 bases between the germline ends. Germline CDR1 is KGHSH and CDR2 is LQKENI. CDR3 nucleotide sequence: TGTGCCAGCTCACCAAGGCGGAGTGATGTATCTGAAGCTTTCTTT. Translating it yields CASSPRRSDVSEAFF.

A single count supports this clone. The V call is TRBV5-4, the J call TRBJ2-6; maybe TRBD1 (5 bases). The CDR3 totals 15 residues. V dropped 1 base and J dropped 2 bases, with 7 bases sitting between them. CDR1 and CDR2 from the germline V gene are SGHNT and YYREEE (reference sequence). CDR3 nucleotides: TGTGCCAGCAGCTTGATAGGGGCTGGGGCCAACGTCCTGACTTTC. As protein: CASSLIGAGANVLTF.

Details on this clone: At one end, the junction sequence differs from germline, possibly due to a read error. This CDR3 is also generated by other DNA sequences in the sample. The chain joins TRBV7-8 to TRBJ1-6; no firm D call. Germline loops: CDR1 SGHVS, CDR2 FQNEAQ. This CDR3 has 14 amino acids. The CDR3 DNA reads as TGTGCCAGCAGCTTAGCGGGGTGGGATTCACCCCTCCATTTT. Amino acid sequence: CASSLAGWDSPLHF. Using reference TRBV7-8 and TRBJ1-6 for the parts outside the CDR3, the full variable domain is GAGVSQSPRYKVAKRGQDVALRCDPISGHVSLFWYQQALGQGPEFLTYFQNEAQLDKSGLPSDRFFAERPEGSVSTLKIQRTQQEDSAVYLCASSLAGWDSPLHFGNGTRLTVT.

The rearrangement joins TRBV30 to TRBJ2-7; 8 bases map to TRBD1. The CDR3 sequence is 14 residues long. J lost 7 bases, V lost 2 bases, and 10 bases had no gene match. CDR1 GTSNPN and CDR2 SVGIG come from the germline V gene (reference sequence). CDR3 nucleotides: TGTGCCTGGAGTTGGACAGGGAGGCGGGAAGAGCAGTACTTC. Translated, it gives CAWSWTGRREEQYF.

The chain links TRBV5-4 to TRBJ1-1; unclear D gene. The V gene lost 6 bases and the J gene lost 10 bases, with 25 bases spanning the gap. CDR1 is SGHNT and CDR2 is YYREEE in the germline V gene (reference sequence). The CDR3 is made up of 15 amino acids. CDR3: CASTPPGKRSLGAFF. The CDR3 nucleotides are TGTGCCAGCACCCCCCCTGGTAAGCGGTCCCTAGGAGCTTTCTTT.

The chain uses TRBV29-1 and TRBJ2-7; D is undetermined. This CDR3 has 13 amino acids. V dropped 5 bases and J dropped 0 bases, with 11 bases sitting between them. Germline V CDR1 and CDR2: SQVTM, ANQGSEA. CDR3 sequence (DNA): TGCAGCGTTTCGACGGGTAGCTCCTACGAGCAGTACTTC. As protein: CSVSTGSSYEQYF.

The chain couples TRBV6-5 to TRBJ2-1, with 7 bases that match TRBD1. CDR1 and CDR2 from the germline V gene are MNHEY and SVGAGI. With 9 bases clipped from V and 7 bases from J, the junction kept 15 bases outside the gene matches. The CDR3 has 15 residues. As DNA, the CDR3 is TGTGCCAGTAATGGCCGGGACAGCGACACGAATGAGCAGTTCTTC. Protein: CASNGRDSDTNEQFF.

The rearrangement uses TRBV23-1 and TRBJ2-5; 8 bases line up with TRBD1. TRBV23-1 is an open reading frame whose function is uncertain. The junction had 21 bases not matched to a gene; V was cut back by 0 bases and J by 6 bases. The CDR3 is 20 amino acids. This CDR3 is CASSQSLTLPGTGRRKTQYF. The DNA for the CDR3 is TGCGCCAGCAGTCAATCTCTGACGCTTCCCGGGACAGGTAGACGGAAGACCCAGTACTTC.

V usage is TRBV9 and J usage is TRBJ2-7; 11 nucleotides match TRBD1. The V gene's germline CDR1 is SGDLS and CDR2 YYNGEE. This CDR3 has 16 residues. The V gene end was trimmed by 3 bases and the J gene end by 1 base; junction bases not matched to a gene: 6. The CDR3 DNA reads TGTGCCAGCAGCGCAAGCCGGGACAGGGGGTCCTACGAGCAGTACTTC. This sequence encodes CASSASRDRGSYEQYF.

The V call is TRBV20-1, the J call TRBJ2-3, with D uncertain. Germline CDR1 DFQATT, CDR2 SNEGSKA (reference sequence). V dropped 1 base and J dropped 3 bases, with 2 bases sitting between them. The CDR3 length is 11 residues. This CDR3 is CSARGTDTQYF. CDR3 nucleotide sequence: TGCAGTGCTAGAGGAACAGATACGCAGTATTTT.

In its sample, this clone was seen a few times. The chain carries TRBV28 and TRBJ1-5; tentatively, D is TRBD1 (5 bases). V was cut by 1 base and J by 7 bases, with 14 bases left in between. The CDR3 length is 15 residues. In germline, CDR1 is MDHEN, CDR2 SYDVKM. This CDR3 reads CASSLSTGPGQPQHF. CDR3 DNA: TGTGCCAGCAGTTTATCTACGGGGCCCGGACAGCCCCAGCATTTT.

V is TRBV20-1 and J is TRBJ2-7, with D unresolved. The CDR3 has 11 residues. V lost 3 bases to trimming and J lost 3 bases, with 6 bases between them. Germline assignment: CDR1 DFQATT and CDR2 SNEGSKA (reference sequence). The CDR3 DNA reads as TGCAGTGCTAGCACCATCTACGAGCAGTACTTC. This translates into CSASTIYEQYF.

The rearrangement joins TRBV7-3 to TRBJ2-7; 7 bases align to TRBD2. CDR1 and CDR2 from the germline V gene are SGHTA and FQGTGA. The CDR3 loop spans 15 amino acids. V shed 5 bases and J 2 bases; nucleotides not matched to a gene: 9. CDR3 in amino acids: CASSRGERGTYEQYF. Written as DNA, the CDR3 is TGTGCCAGCAGCCGTGGGGAGCGGGGAACCTACGAGCAGTACTTC.

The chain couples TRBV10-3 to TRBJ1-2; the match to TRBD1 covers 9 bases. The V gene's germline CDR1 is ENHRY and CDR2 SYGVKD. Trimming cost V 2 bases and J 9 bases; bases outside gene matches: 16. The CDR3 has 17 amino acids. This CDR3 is CAISEHEPLDRGYSYTF. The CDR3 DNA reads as TGTGCCATCAGTGAGCACGAGCCCTTAGACAGGGGGTATAGCTACACCTTC.

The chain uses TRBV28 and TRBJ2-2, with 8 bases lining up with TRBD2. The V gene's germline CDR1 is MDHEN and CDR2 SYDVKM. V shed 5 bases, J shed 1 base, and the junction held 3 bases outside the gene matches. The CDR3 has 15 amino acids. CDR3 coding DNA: TGTGCCAGCAGTCCTAGCGGGCAGAACACCGGGGAGCTGTTTTTT. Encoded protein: CASSPSGQNTGELFF.

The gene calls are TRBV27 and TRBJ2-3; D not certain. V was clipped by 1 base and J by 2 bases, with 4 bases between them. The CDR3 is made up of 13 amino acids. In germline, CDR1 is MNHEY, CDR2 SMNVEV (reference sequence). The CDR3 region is CASSLWVTDTQYF. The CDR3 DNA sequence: TGTGCCAGCAGTTTATGGGTCACAGATACGCAGTATTTT.

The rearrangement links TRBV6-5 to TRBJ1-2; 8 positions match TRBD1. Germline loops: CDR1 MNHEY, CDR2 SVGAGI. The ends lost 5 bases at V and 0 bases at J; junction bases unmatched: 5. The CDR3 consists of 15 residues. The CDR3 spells CASSRQGLANYGYTF. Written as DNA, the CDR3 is TGTGCCAGCAGTCGACAGGGGCTAGCTAACTATGGCTACACCTTC.

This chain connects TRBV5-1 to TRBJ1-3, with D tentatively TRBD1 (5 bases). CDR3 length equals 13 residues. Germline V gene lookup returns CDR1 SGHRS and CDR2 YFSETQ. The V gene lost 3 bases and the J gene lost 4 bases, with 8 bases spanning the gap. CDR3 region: CASSYGDGNTIYF. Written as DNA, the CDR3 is TGCGCCAGCAGCTACGGGGACGGAAACACCATATATTTT.

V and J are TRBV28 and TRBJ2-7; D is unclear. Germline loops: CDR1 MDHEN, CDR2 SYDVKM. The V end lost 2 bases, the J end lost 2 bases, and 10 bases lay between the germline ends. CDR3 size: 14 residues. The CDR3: CASSLQPTAYEQYF. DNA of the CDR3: TGTGCCAGCAGTTTACAGCCCACGGCCTACGAGCAGTACTTC.

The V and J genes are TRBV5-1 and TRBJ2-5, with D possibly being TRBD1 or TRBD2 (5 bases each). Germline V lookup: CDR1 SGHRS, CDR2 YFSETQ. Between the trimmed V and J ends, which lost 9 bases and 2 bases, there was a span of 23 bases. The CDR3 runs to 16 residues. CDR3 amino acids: CATRSGASLSQETQYF. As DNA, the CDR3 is TGCGCCACTCGATCCGGGGCCAGCTTGTCACAAGAGACCCAGTACTTC.

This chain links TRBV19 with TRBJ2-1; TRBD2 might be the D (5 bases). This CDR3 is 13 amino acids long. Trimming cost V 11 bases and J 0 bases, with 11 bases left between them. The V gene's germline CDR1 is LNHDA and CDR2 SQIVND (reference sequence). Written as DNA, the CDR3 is TGTGCCGCGGGTCCTAGCTCCTACAATGAGCAGTTCTTC. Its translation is CAAGPSSYNEQFF.